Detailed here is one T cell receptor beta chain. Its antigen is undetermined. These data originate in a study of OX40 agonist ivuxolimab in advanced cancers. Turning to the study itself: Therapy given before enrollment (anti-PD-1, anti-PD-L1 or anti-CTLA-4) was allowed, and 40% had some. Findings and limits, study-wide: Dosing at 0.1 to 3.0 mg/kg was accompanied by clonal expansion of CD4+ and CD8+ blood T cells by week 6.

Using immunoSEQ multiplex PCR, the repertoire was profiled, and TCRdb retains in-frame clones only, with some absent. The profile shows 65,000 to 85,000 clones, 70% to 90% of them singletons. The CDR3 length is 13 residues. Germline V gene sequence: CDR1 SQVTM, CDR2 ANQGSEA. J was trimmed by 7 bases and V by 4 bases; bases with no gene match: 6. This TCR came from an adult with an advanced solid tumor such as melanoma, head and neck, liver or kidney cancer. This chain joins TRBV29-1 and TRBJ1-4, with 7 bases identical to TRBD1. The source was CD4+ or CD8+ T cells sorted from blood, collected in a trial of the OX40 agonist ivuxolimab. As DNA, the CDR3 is TGCAGCGTTGGTGGGACAGCGGGTGAAAAACTGTTTTTT. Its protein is CSVGGTAGEKLFF.